Listed below are T cell receptor beta chains from one sample, sequenced in a study of T cell repertoires in cytomegalovirus infection. These receptors' antigens are unknown. TCRdb re-called the reads through MiXCR, storing one row per CDR3 protein. The data contain around 900,000 distinct CDR3 sequences, around 30% of them seen just once; the ten biggest clones take up more than 12%. The specimen comprised cultured CD8+ T cells from PBMCs, sampled from culture after CMV antigen stimulation. The source of these receptors is a human donor in good health (CMV status not recorded). Some clones in this sample may be carry-over from other donors' samples. CDR3s include the opening cysteine and the closing phenylalanine or tryptophan. The D gene is left open where the match is weak. Clone size is shown for a subset of rows, as once, few, many or a class of expanded clone.

abundance: few; v_gene: TRBV6-5; j_gene: TRBJ2-1; d_gene: -; CDR3aa: CASRTGFNEQFF; CDR3nt: TGTGCCAGCAGGACAGGTTTCAATGAGCAGTTCTTC
abundance: -; v_gene: TRBV6-6; j_gene: TRBJ2-5; d_gene: -; CDR3aa: CASSQPSYQETQYF; CDR3nt: TGTGCCAGCAGTCAACCCTCGTACCAAGAGACCCAGTACTTC
abundance: -; v_gene: TRBV10-3; j_gene: TRBJ1-2; d_gene: -; CDR3aa: CVISESGDPIYGYTF; CDR3nt: TGTGTCATCAGTGAGTCGGGGGATCCTATCTATGGCTACACCTTC
abundance: -; v_gene: TRBV12-3/TRBV12-4; j_gene: TRBJ2-3; d_gene: TRBD2; CDR3aa: CASSPIRLAGGLGDTQYF; CDR3nt: TGTGCCAGCAGCCCCATTCGGCTAGCGGGGGGGTTGGGAGATACGCAGTATTTT
abundance: -; v_gene: TRBV6-6; j_gene: TRBJ2-6; d_gene: TRBD1; CDR3aa: CASSYVGQDLAGANVLTF; CDR3nt: TGTGCCAGCAGTTACGTGGGACAGGACCTTGCCGGGGCCAACGTCCTGACTTTC
abundance: -; v_gene: TRBV5-5; j_gene: TRBJ1-1; d_gene: TRBD1; CDR3aa: CASSLGQGLLNTEAFF; CDR3nt: TGTGCCAGCAGCTTGGGACAGGGGCTACTGAACACTGAAGCTTTCTTT
abundance: -; v_gene: TRBV6-2/TRBV6-3; j_gene: TRBJ2-1; d_gene: TRBD1; CDR3aa: CASSYTSGTGGYNEQFF; CDR3nt: TGTGCCAGCAGTTACACCTCCGGGACAGGGGGGTACAATGAGCAGTTCTTC
abundance: few; v_gene: TRBV27; j_gene: TRBJ1-5; d_gene: -; CDR3aa: CASSTGLAQPQHF; CDR3nt: TGTGCCAGCAGTACAGGGTTAGCGCAGCCCCAGCATTTT
abundance: few; v_gene: TRBV7-9; j_gene: TRBJ1-1; d_gene: -; CDR3aa: CASSFIALNTEAFF; CDR3nt: TGTGCCAGCAGCTTTATTGCCTTGAACACTGAAGCTTTCTTT
abundance: -; v_gene: TRBV27; j_gene: TRBJ2-1; d_gene: TRBD2; CDR3aa: CASSPPGLAGGSSYNEQFF; CDR3nt: TGTGCCAGCAGCCCTCCGGGACTAGCGGGGGGGTCCTCCTACAATGAGCAGTTCTTC
abundance: few; v_gene: TRBV12-3/TRBV12-4; j_gene: TRBJ1-2; d_gene: -; CDR3aa: CASSSRDRYTF; CDR3nt: TGTGCCAGCAGTTCGAGGGACCGCTACACCTTC
abundance: few; v_gene: TRBV12-3/TRBV12-4; j_gene: TRBJ1-3; d_gene: -; CDR3aa: CASRPLLDSGNTIYF; CDR3nt: TGTGCCAGCAGACCCCTTTTAGACTCTGGAAACACCATATATTTT
abundance: -; v_gene: TRBV25-1; j_gene: TRBJ1-5; d_gene: -; CDR3aa: CASKKVGEQPQHF; CDR3nt: TGTGCCAGCAAGAAGGTGGGAGAACAGCCCCAGCATTTT
abundance: few; v_gene: TRBV7-6; j_gene: TRBJ1-2; d_gene: -; CDR3aa: CASSLGGATYTF; CDR3nt: TGTGCCAGCAGCTTAGGGGGGGCAACCTACACCTTC
abundance: -; v_gene: TRBV4-3; j_gene: TRBJ2-1; d_gene: TRBD2; CDR3aa: CASSPETSGILYNEQFF; CDR3nt: TGCGCCAGCAGCCCGGAGACTAGCGGGATACTCTACAATGAGCAGTTCTTC
abundance: few; v_gene: TRBV7-6; j_gene: TRBJ2-7; d_gene: -; CDR3aa: CASTPTGPYEQYF; CDR3nt: TGTGCCAGCACCCCGACAGGACCTTACGAGCAGTACTTC
abundance: -; v_gene: TRBV6-1; j_gene: TRBJ1-5; d_gene: TRBD1; CDR3aa: CASSVIPGTGYQPQHF; CDR3nt: TGTGCCAGCAGTGTTATCCCCGGGACAGGGTATCAGCCCCAGCATTTT
abundance: -; v_gene: TRBV13; j_gene: TRBJ1-2; d_gene: -; CDR3aa: CASSLEGARYGYTF; CDR3nt: TGTGCCAGCAGCTTAGAAGGGGCTCGCTATGGCTACACCTTC